This TCR beta chain came from a study of OX40 agonist ivuxolimab in advanced cancers. Study as a whole: The patients got ivuxolimab, which is an agonistic anti-OX40 (CD134) antibody.

Regarding this clone: Its target is not known.

Overall study results and limits: Patients with a partial response at 0.1-3.0 mg/kg had among the lowest clonal expansion. Antigen targets of the expanded peripheral T cells went undetermined.

Patients who had autoimmune disease history or got systemic immunosuppression were left out. TCRdb's table, derived via immunoSEQ multiplex PCR, lists solely in-frame clones and lacks some. The data contain around 70,000 clones, 89% of them singletons. Trimming removed 4 bases at V and 4 bases at J, with 13 bases between. Per germline, CDR1 SGHNT and CDR2 YYREEE (reference sequence). The CDR3 contains 14 residues. The genes are TRBV5-4 and TRBJ2-3; D gene unclear. The sequence was collected from an adult with an advanced solid tumor such as melanoma, head and neck, liver or kidney cancer. The sample here was CD4+ or CD8+ T cells sorted from blood, taken in a trial of the OX40 agonist ivuxolimab. Here the CDR3 DNA reads TGTGCCAGCAGCCTCCAAAGGTGGGCAGATACGCAGTATTTT. Translation gives CASSLQRWADTQYF.